This T cell receptor (beta chain) was found in a study of T cell repertoires in cytomegalovirus infection. The overall study: Public TCR beta signature analysis indicated the presence of both CMV infection and matching HLA type. Study results and limitations: What dominated the ex vivo response were HLA-C-restricted CMV-specific TCR beta clonotypes.

A word on this clonotype: No antigen is known for it.

One entry per CDR3 protein results from TCRdb running MiXCR on the reads. The table has fewer than 700,000 distinct CDR3 sequences, 20% to 25% seen once; the top ten hold less than 10%. Trimming stripped 0 bases from V and 2 bases from J, with 7 bases between. The CDR3 has 14 residues. The germline CDR1 and CDR2 sequences are SGHNT and YENEEA. The gene calls are TRBV11-3 and TRBJ2-5; D is unclear. Sequencing was carried out using CD8+ T cells from PBMCs. This receptor was taken from a human donor in good health (CMV status not recorded). Some clones in this sample may be carry-over from other donors' samples. Here the CDR3 reads CASSLETEQETQYF. CDR3 coding DNA: TGTGCCAGCAGCTTAGAGACGGAACAAGAGACCCAGTACTTC.